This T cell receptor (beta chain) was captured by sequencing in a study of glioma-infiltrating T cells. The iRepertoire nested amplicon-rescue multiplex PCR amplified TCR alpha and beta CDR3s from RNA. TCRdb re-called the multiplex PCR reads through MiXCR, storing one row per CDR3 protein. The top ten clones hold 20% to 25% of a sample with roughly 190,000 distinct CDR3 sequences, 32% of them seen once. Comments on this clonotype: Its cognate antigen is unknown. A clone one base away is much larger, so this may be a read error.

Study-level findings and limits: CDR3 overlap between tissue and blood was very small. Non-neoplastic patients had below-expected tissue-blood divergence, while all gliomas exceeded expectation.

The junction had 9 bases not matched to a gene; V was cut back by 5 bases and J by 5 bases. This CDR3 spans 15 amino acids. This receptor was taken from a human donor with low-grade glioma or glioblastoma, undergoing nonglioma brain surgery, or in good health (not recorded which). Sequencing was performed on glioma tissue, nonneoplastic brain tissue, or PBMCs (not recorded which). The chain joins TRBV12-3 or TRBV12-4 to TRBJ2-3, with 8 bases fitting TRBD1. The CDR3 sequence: CASSQTGDPIDTQYF. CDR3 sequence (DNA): TGTGCCAGCAGTCAGACAGGGGACCCCATAGATACGCAGTATTTT.